The sequence of this TCR beta chain was determined in a study of coeliac disease. Overall study findings and caveats: The authors judged this method unsuitable for unbiased gliadin-specific T cell detection. Control samples showed higher TRB and TRG clonality than intraepithelial and lamina propria samples in active celiac disease. TRB repertoires were largely private, with most amino acid sequences found in only one sample.

This clone appeared once. Its antigen is currently unknown. The length of the CDR3 is 15 residues. Trimming cost V 0 bases and J 10 bases; bases outside gene matches: 4. Germline CDR1 SGDLS, CDR2 YYNGEE. Sequencing used one aliquot of 500,000 cells per fraction. Clones were read by immunoSEQ multiplex PCR, and TCRdb kept only the in-frame ones, dropping some. Among over 3,500 clones listed, less than 70% were seen once. The sequence was obtained from a human donor with active celiac disease. Source material: intraepithelial lymphocytes from the gut. The rearrangement links TRBV9 to TRBJ2-1, with 13 bases aligning to TRBD2. The CDR3 sequence: CASSVEGLAGVEQFF. Here the CDR3 DNA reads TGTGCCAGCAGCGTAGAAGGACTAGCGGGAGTGGAGCAGTTCTTC. Full variable domain (rest looked up from reference TRBV9 and TRBJ2-1): DSGVTQTPKHLITATGQRVTLRCSPRSGDLSVYWYQQSLDQGLQFLIQYYNGEERAKGNILERFSAQQFPDLHSELNLSSLELGDSALYFCASSVEGLAGVEQFFGPGTRLTVL.